This T cell receptor beta chain came from a study of regulatory dendritic cells for organ transplantation. Whole-study findings and limits: Mature dendritic cells appeared to drive more memory CD8+ clonal expansion than regulatory ones. Alloreactive memory CD8+ T cell pools varied considerably between individuals.

Sorted T cells were CFSE-labeled and cultured five to six days with allogeneic regulatory or mature dendritic cells at 1:10. Clones were sequenced by immunoSEQ multiplex PCR, and TCRdb holds only the in-frame ones, with some missing. The sample includes about 17,000 clones, around 79% of them seen just once. V was clipped by 5 bases and J by 3 bases; unmatched bases: 8. The CDR3 has 15 residues. CDR1 and CDR2 from the germline V gene are MNHEY and SMNVEV (reference sequence). About this clone: Its matching antigen is unknown.

The receptor was derived from a human donor in good health. The specimen sequenced was memory CD4+ T cells from blood cultured with regulatory dendritic cells. Subset in this sample: CD45RO+ memory T cells. The V and J genes are TRBV27 and TRBJ2-7, with TRBD1 matching over 9 bases. The CDR3 DNA reads TGTGCCAGCAGTCCCTTGGGACAGGGAAACTACGAGCAGTACTTC. Its protein product is CASSPLGQGNYEQYF.